Described below is a single T cell receptor (beta chain) sequence and its context. Its specificity is unknown. With 6 bases removed from V and 7 bases from J, the gap between germline ends came to 12 bases. Looked up from germline, CDR1 is SEHNR and CDR2 is FQNEAQ (reference sequence). The CDR3 has 13 amino acids. The data derive from a study of T cells in Graves' hyperthyroidism and ophthalmopathy. Points from the study as a whole: Most expanded thyroid clonotypes above 0.001 also appeared in blood.

Absent ophthalmopathy progression within 18 months defined stable Graves' hyperthyroidism. Hyperthyroidism had been newly diagnosed in patients aged 18 to 65, and its duration was under 2 months. Diagnoses were established using clinical symptoms, serum thyroxine and TRAb, thyroid ultrasound and orbital computed tomography. Amplification yielded TCR beta CDR3 regions, with RNA transcripts as the source. The TCR CDR3 was amplified in a first-round RT-PCR using the HTBI primer set. One entry per CDR3 protein results from TCRdb running MiXCR on the multiplex PCR reads. The table has about 580,000 distinct CDR3 sequences, approximately 44% seen once.

Sequencing was performed on peripheral blood or thyroid tissue (not recorded which). This receptor was identified in a woman between 18 and 29 years old with Graves' hyperthyroidism. The V call is TRBV7-9, the J call TRBJ1-4; D ambiguous. The CDR3 loop reads CASRDVAGEKLFF. The DNA for the CDR3 is TGTGCCAGCAGGGACGTAGCGGGTGAAAAACTGTTTTTT.